The 30 T cell receptor beta chains given below trace back to one sample, sequenced in a study of T cell clonotyping in hematopoietic cell transplantation. TCRdb's copy holds only in-frame clones and misses some; the assay was immunoSEQ multiplex PCR. The sample has some 15,000 clones; about 86% are singletons. The material sequenced was PBMCs, taken 100 days after allogeneic stem cell transplant. These TCRs come from a female patient in her forties or fifties who had an allogeneic stem cell transplant from a related donor, so T cells may come from the graft donor. Some clones in this sample may be carry-over from other donors' samples.

The rearrangement joins TRBV5-6 to TRBJ2-7; maybe TRBD2 (5 bases). Trimming removed 3 bases at V and 7 bases at J, with 17 bases between. CDR3 length equals 14 residues. Germline CDR1 and CDR2: SGHDT and YYEEEE. The CDR3 DNA is TGTGCCAGCAGCTCAATACTAGGGTCGAGTGAGCAGTACTTC. Translation: CASSSILGSSEQYF.

The chain joins TRBV4-2 to TRBJ1-1, with D perhaps TRBD1 (6 bases). The CDR3 consists of 13 residues. The germline gives CDR1 LGHNA, CDR2 YNFKEQ. V dropped 4 bases and J dropped 7 bases, with 13 bases sitting between them. CDR3 in amino acids: CASSRSRDIEAFF. Here the CDR3 DNA reads TGTGCCAGCAGCCGCAGCCGGGACATTGAAGCTTTCTTT.

This clone was seen a single time. The chain uses TRBV6-5 and TRBJ1-3; D unclear. The ends were cut back, 6 bases at V and 4 bases at J, with 10 bases in the middle. Germline CDR1 is MNHEY and CDR2 is SVGAGI. The CDR3 is 13 residues long. The CDR3, as DNA: TGTGCCAGCAGACCGTCGGCCGGAAACACCATATATTTT. It is translated as CASRPSAGNTIYF.

The chain uses TRBV30 and TRBJ2-1, with 10 nucleotides matching TRBD1. V lost 1 base to trimming and J lost 8 bases; unmatched junction nucleotides: 11. The CDR3 extends over 16 amino acids. Germline lookup yields CDR1 GTSNPN and CDR2 SVGIG (reference sequence). Here the CDR3 DNA reads TGTGCCTGGAGTGATGAGGGACAGGGGATAGCGGATGAGCAGTTCTTC. This codes for CAWSDEGQGIADEQFF.

The J gene is TRBJ1-4, the V gene TRBV2, with 9 bases lining up with TRBD1. The CDR3 length is 14 residues. CDR1 SNHLY and CDR2 FYNNEI come from the germline V gene. V trimming: 8 bases; J trimming: 0 bases; junction bases outside the gene matches: 1. CDR3 residues: CASGQGTTNEKLFF. CDR3 sequence (DNA): TGTGCCAGCGGACAGGGGACAACTAATGAAAAACTGTTTTTT.

The chain uses TRBV10-3 and TRBJ2-2, with TRBD1 identical over 7 bases. The CDR3 sequence is 15 residues long. Trimming cost V 4 bases and J 1 base; bases outside gene matches: 3. Germline V gene data show CDR1 as ENHRY and CDR2 as SYGVKD. The CDR3: CAISAGTVNTGELFF. CDR3 in DNA: TGTGCCATCAGTGCCGGGACAGTGAACACCGGGGAGCTGTTTTTT.

V is TRBV27 and J is TRBJ2-3; 12 positions match TRBD2. V lost 4 bases to trimming and J lost 3 bases; unmatched junction nucleotides: 5. The CDR3 has 16 residues. Germline V gives CDR1 MNHEY, CDR2 SMNVEV (reference sequence). The CDR3 spells CASSSPSGGGTDTQYF. The CDR3 DNA reads as TGTGCCAGCAGTTCCCCTAGCGGGGGGGGAACAGATACGCAGTATTTT.

The chain has TRBV9 and TRBJ1-2; TRBD1 matches 7 bases. The CDR3 contains 15 residues. The J segment lost 4 bases and the V segment lost 0 bases, leaving 6 bases of the junction unmatched. Germline V lookup: CDR1 SGDLS, CDR2 YYNGEE. The CDR3 nucleotides are TGTGCCAGCAGCGTAGGACAGGGTTATTCCTATGGCTACACCTTC. It specifies CASSVGQGYSYGYTF. Drawing the rest from reference TRBV9 and TRBJ1-2, the complete variable domain is DSGVTQTPKHLITATGQRVTLRCSPRSGDLSVYWYQQSLDQGLQFLIQYYNGEERAKGNILERFSAQQFPDLHSELNLSSLELGDSALYFCASSVGQGYSYGYTFGSGTRLTVV.

This chain links TRBV4-3 with TRBJ2-3; TRBD2 agrees at 12 bases. The CDR3 has 18 residues. V was clipped by 4 bases and J by 0 bases; unmatched bases: 8. Looked up from germline, CDR1 is LGHNA and CDR2 is YSLEER. CDR3 residues: CASSLYRTSGTSTDTQYF. CDR3 coding DNA: TGCGCCAGCAGCCTGTATCGGACTAGCGGGACTAGCACAGATACGCAGTATTTT.

This clone is a singleton in its sample. The chain joins TRBV7-9 to TRBJ1-2; no clear D. The CDR3 length is 12 residues. V lost 5 bases and J lost 7, with 11 bases in between. The germline gives CDR1 SEHNR, CDR2 FQNEAQ (reference sequence). CDR3 protein: CASSTRRTGYTF. In DNA, the CDR3 is TGTGCCAGCAGCACACGACGGACTGGCTACACCTTC.

The V and J genes are TRBV5-1 and TRBJ2-7; 8 bases line up with TRBD1. Germline CDR1 is SGHRS and CDR2 is YFSETQ. V trimming: 4 bases; J trimming: 5 bases; junction bases outside the gene matches: 8. The CDR3 covers 14 residues. As DNA, the CDR3 is TGCGCCAGCAGCATCCGGACAGGGAAGGACGAGCAGTACTTC. As protein: CASSIRTGKDEQYF.

Note on this clone: Distinct nucleotide sequences in the sample also encode this CDR3. V and J are TRBV5-6 and TRBJ2-7; possible D gene TRBD1, 5 bases. Germline V CDR1 and CDR2: SGHDT, YYEEEE. CDR3 size: 14 residues. Trimming removed 0 bases from V and 2 bases from J, with 9 bases in between. The CDR3, as DNA: TGTGCCAGCAGCTTGGGCAGGGATACCTACGAGCAGTACTTC. Its translation: CASSLGRDTYEQYF.

V is TRBV10-3 and J is TRBJ2-7; the match to TRBD1 covers 10 bases. Germline CDR1 is ENHRY and CDR2 is SYGVKD. Trimming removed 7 bases from V and 5 bases from J; junction bases left unmatched: 11. There are 15 residues in the CDR3. CDR3 residues: CAIKSPGQGVHEQYF. DNA of the CDR3: TGTGCCATCAAGTCCCCCGGACAGGGGGTCCACGAGCAGTACTTC.

This chain joins TRBV19 and TRBJ1-3; D ambiguous. Germline V CDR1 and CDR2: LNHDA, SQIVND (reference sequence). The CDR3 extends over 14 amino acids. V was shortened by 6 bases and J by 4 bases, with 13 bases between the two germline ends. The CDR3 DNA reads TGTGCCAGTAGCCCCGGGATCCTCGGAAACACCATATATTTT. Protein: CASSPGILGNTIYF.

This clone appeared a few times. The junction does not match germline at one end; this may be a read error. Here the CDR3 reads CAGSLAGAGEQFF. The CDR3 DNA follows: TGTGCCGGCAGCTTAGCGGGGGCTGGTGAGCAGTTCTTC. This chain joins TRBV11-2 and TRBJ2-1; 9 positions match TRBD2. This CDR3 has 13 residues. The V gene's germline CDR1 is SGHAT and CDR2 FQNNGV. Combining the CDR3 with reference TRBV11-2 and TRBJ2-1 gives the whole variable domain EAGVAQSPRYKIIEKRQSVAFWCNPISGHATLYWYQQILGQGPKLLIQFQNNGVVDDSQLPKDRFSAERLKGVDSTLKIQPAKLEDSAVYLCAGSLAGAGEQFFGPGTRLTVL.

This chain joins TRBV6-6 and TRBJ1-2; perhaps TRBD1 as D (6 bases). The CDR3 loop spans 13 amino acids. Germline CDR1 MNHNY, CDR2 SVGAGI (reference sequence). The ends were cut back, 7 bases at V and 8 bases at J, with 17 bases in the middle. CDR3 residues: CASKEGEGRGYTF. Written as DNA, the CDR3 is TGTGCCAGCAAAGAGGGGGAAGGACGGGGCTACACCTTC.

This clone occurred a few times. The chain carries TRBV30 and TRBJ2-7, with D unclear. V was pared by 6 bases and J by 4 bases, with 7 bases between. The CDR3 has 10 residues. Germline V gene data show CDR1 as GTSNPN and CDR2 as SVGIG (reference sequence). CDR3 amino acids: CACGEYEQYF. CDR3 nucleotide sequence: TGTGCCTGTGGGGAATACGAGCAGTACTTC.

The chain couples TRBV15 to TRBJ2-5; D is ambiguous. Trimming took 0 bases from V and 1 from J, leaving 12 bases between them. From germline, CDR1 is LNHNV and CDR2 YYDKDF (reference sequence). The CDR3 has 16 amino acids. The CDR3: CATSRDLGRTQETQYF. The CDR3 DNA reads TGTGCCACCAGCAGAGATCTCGGACGGACCCAAGAGACCCAGTACTTC.

There are a few counts of this clone. The CDR3 nucleotides read TGCGCCAGCAGTGAGCCGCCAGGTAATAGCAATCAGCCCCAGCATTTT. Translated: CASSEPPGNSNQPQHF. The V and J genes are TRBV10-2 and TRBJ1-5; D unclear. Between the trimmed V and J ends, which lost 2 bases and 0 bases, there was a span of 11 bases. Germline CDR1 is WSHSY and CDR2 is SAAADI. CDR3 length: 16 amino acids.

The V gene is TRBV7-6, the J gene TRBJ2-2; D is possibly TRBD2 (5 bases). This CDR3 is 14 amino acids long. Germline V gives CDR1 SGHVS, CDR2 FNYEAQ. The V gene lost 3 bases and the J gene lost 7 bases, with 12 bases spanning the gap. The CDR3 loop is CASSFVSADGELFF. CDR3 DNA sequence: TGTGCCAGCAGCTTTGTTAGCGCTGACGGGGAGCTGTTTTTT.

The chain combines TRBV28 with TRBJ2-5, with D possibly matching TRBD1 (6 bases). Germline CDR1 is MDHEN and CDR2 is SYDVKM. The CDR3 extends over 14 amino acids. Trimming took off 5 bases at V and 0 bases at J, with 10 bases between the two ends. This CDR3 reads CASSRRGYQETQYF. CDR3 DNA sequence: TGTGCCAGCAGTCGAAGGGGGTACCAAGAGACCCAGTACTTC.

The chain combines TRBV30 with TRBJ1-5; the D is unclear. Per the germline V gene, CDR1 is GTSNPN and CDR2 is SVGIG (reference sequence). Trimming left V 2 bases short and J 2 bases short, with 10 bases between. The CDR3 has 14 residues. CDR3 protein: CAWSPPGGNQPQHF. The CDR3 DNA reads TGTGCCTGGAGTCCCCCCGGAGGCAATCAGCCCCAGCATTTT. Full variable domain (rest looked up from reference TRBV30 and TRBJ1-5): SQTIHQWPATLVQPVGSPLSLECTVEGTSNPNLYWYRQAAGRGLQLLFYSVGIGQISSEVPQNLSASRPQDRQFILSSKKLLLSDSGFYLCAWSPPGGNQPQHFGDGTRLSIL.

The rearrangement links TRBV2 to TRBJ2-2; a weak D match, TRBD2 (5 bases). Deletions cut 7 bases from V and 0 bases from J, with 18 bases between. CDR3 size: 17 residues. Germline assignment: CDR1 SNHLY and CDR2 FYNNEI. In DNA, the CDR3 is TGTGCCAGCACCTGGACCTCGGGGAACGCGAACACCGGGGAGCTGTTTTTT. As protein: CASTWTSGNANTGELFF.

J is TRBJ1-2 and V is TRBV5-1; maybe TRBD1 (6 bases). CDR1 and CDR2 from the germline V gene are SGHRS and YFSETQ. This CDR3 comprises 13 residues. Trimming shortened V by 1 base and J by 6 bases, and 10 bases separated the two germline ends. CDR3 loop: CASSLTGPNGYTF. CDR3 nucleotide sequence: TGCGCCAGCAGCTTGACAGGGCCGAATGGCTACACCTTC.

This sequence joins TRBV27 and TRBJ2-3; a weak D match, TRBD2 (5 bases). The ends were cut back, 4 bases at V and 2 bases at J, with 10 bases in the middle. The germline V gene encodes CDR1 MNHEY and CDR2 SMNVEV (reference sequence). The CDR3 runs 14 residues. CDR3 in DNA: TGTGCCAGCAGTTCATACGGACTCACAGATACGCAGTATTTT. Amino acid sequence: CASSSYGLTDTQYF.

The V call is TRBV30, the J call TRBJ2-1; 11 bases are a match to TRBD1. The ends lost 0 bases at V and 8 bases at J; junction bases unmatched: 9. CDR1 is GTSNPN, CDR2 SVGIG, per germline (reference sequence). The CDR3 contains 16 residues. In DNA, the CDR3 is TGTGCCTGGAGTGTATTCGGACAGGGGGCTTCATATGAGCAGTTCTTC. Translating it yields CAWSVFGQGASYEQFF. Complete variable domain (other parts from reference TRBV30 and TRBJ2-1): SQTIHQWPATLVQPVGSPLSLECTVEGTSNPNLYWYRQAAGRGLQLLFYSVGIGQISSEVPQNLSASRPQDRQFILSSKKLLLSDSGFYLCAWSVFGQGASYEQFFGPGTRLTVL.

The chain is built from TRBV7-9 and TRBJ2-3; perhaps TRBD1 as D (6 bases). The CDR3 length is 15 residues. Germline CDR1 reads SEHNR; CDR2 reads FQNEAQ (reference sequence). The germline V and J ends were trimmed by 1 base and 2 bases, with 10 bases remaining between them. The CDR3 nucleotides are TGTGCCAGCAGCTTAGAAGGGGGAGACACAGATACGCAGTATTTT. Its translation is CASSLEGGDTDTQYF.

The V and J genes are TRBV29-1 and TRBJ1-2; 9 nucleotides match TRBD1. The CDR3 is 14 amino acids. V lost 2 bases, J lost 4 bases, and 5 bases stayed unmatched. CDR1 is SQVTM and CDR2 is ANQGSEA in the germline V gene. DNA for the CDR3: TGCAGCGTTGAACCCACAGGGGGCGGCTATGGCTACACCTTC. Translated, it gives CSVEPTGGGYGYTF.

The rearrangement joins TRBV25-1 to TRBJ1-1, with D tentatively TRBD1 (6 bases). The germline V gene has CDR1 MGHDK and CDR2 SYGVNS. V shed 5 bases and J shed 1 base, with 14 bases lying between them. This CDR3 is built from 15 residues. The CDR3 loop is CASSPPLRGNTEAFF. The CDR3 region has the DNA TGTGCCAGCAGTCCTCCTCTCAGGGGGAACACTGAAGCTTTCTTT.

The rearrangement links TRBV5-4 to TRBJ2-7; TRBD1 matches 7 bases. The CDR3 extends over 14 amino acids. Germline assignment: CDR1 SGHNT and CDR2 YYREEE (reference sequence). The V and J ends lost 2 bases and 5 bases, in that order; junction bases with no gene match: 7. The CDR3 loop reads CASSFPGQRNEQYF. Here the CDR3 DNA reads TGTGCCAGCAGCTTTCCGGGACAGAGAAACGAGCAGTACTTC.